This T cell receptor (beta chain) was retrieved from a study of shared clonotypes between healthy human individuals. Study-wide context: Sampling drew on donors who were a couple of women and three men aged 18 to 49. Whole-study results and caveats: Generation probabilities of non-shared clonotypes were lower (relative to those shared by all four donors).

CD4+ cell separation produced CD45RA+ naive and CD45RA-negative memory subsets. This clone was seen only once. Its antigen is unknown. Across several immunoSEQ plates, the genomic DNA of each subset was split evenly. Clones were sequenced by immunoSEQ multiplex PCR, and TCRdb holds only the in-frame ones, with some missing. Among about 1.5 million clones listed, around 98% were seen once. The CDR3 is 15 residues long. J gave up 2 bases and V 0 bases, and 4 bases lay outside the gene matches. Germline loops: CDR1 SGHRS, CDR2 YFSETQ. Sequencing was performed on naive CD4+ T cells sorted from blood. Subset denoted: CD45RA+ positively selected. This TCR came from a man aged 25-40 years in good health. The chain has TRBV5-1 and TRBJ1-1; 7 nucleotides agree with TRBD1. In nucleotides, the CDR3 is TGCGCCAGCAGCTTGGAGGCAGGGGGAAACACTGAAGCTTTCTTT. This sequence encodes CASSLEAGGNTEAFF.